This TCR beta chain derives from a study of blood T cells in healthy people across ages (dated by TCRdb to the mid-2010s). As for the study more broadly: In model experiments, roughly one uniquely barcoded TCR beta cDNA molecule per two T cells was captured by template switching. Age-related changes in TCR beta repertoire diversity were measured in the study by deep sequencing normalized with unique cDNA molecular identifiers. The donors were split into four age groups: young (average around 17 years), middle-aged (about 40), aged (roughly 60) and long-lived (more than 80). To avoid experimental bias, donors of different ages were distributed randomly across sequencing lanes. Two additional independent replicas of 1 million unique cDNA reads from the same blood draw were analyzed for two donors (one aged 18 to 29 and one aged 80 or older). What the authors observed across the whole study: Compared with the aged group, the long-lived group had more naive CD4+ T cells, fewer expanded clones and increased TCR diversity, a pattern suggesting age selection. Because profiling used bulk unsorted PBMCs, naive and antigen-experienced compartments could not be compared conclusively. Estimates of total diversity based on one million sequenced T cells were considered lower bounds and underestimates. There was a strong correlation between observed TCR beta diversity and the percentage of naive T cells measured by flow cytometry. Observed TCR beta diversity per million T cells fell roughly linearly with age, and a significant reduction was already apparent by age around 40. The CMV infection status of donors was not known, potentially confounding age-related changes in expanded clonotypes.

The V end loses 10 bases and the J end loses 7 bases, and a stretch of 17 bases separates them. CDR1 SGHTA and CDR2 FQGNSA were looked up in the germline V gene. The CDR3 spans 13 residues, from the cysteine through the phenylalanine. Of the read, only the CDR3 DNA is kept; its 39 bases are in frame from base 1. This clonotype was observed a few times. No cognate antigen has been identified for it. The input lacks base qualities; no much larger clone sits a single base away. The donors were 40 or so Caucasian individuals from Russia, aged roughly 6 to 100 years, who were systemically healthy. Each donor gave ten milliliters of peripheral blood, collected into EDTA-treated Vacutainer tubes. Ficoll-Paque density-gradient centrifugation was used to isolate PBMCs, with at least 7 million obtained per sample. Trizol reagent was used to extract total RNA from the PBMCs, yielding at least 6 micrograms per sample. For every donor, flow cytometry on a PBMC aliquot measured the percentage of naive CD45RAhigh/CD27high T cells.

Libraries were constructed by 5' RACE. A second PCR of about 7 to 12 cycles was performed with a sample-barcoded 5' primer and a J-beta primer mix. A template-switch 5' adaptor carrying 12 random nucleotides introduced a unique molecular identifier onto each TCR beta cDNA molecule. Each sample yielded at least 2.5 million CDR3-containing paired-end reads. All of the RNA was converted into first-strand cDNA using the Mint cDNA synthesis kit, with a TRBC-specific oligonucleotide serving as the primer. Following uracil-DNA glycosylase treatment, all cDNA underwent a first 18-cycle PCR with the universal primers M1SS and BC2_uni_R. On the authors' methods: For normalization, 1 million high-quality reads were randomly selected from each sample, with every read carrying a distinct molecular identifier. Instead of being binned into consensus sequences, reads that shared molecular identifiers were thrown out. MiTCR, run with a Q25 quality threshold and the strictest error-elimination algorithm, handled CDR3 identification, clonotype clustering and error correction. Lower-bound total TCR beta diversity was estimated with a nonparametric unseen species model using Euler transformation. Clones were called with MiXCR by TCRdb after fastp trimmed the public reads at Q25, and only in-frame beta chains were retained. A single entry per CDR3 protein holds the most common genes and DNA from its merged rows. The V and J calls come from TCRdb's annotation, not from the publication. This sample gives some 1.8 million distinct CDR3 sequences in total; 30% to 40% of them show up just once. 23% of the sample comes from the top ten.

The sequenced sample consisted of blood. The sequence joins TRBV7-2 to TRBJ2-1; a tentative D match to TRBD1 spans 6 bases. The receptor's source is a human donor in good health. The DNA reads as follows: TGTGCCATCCCGGGCCTCAGGGGTAATGAGCAGTTCTTC. Its protein product is CAIPGLRGNEQFF.